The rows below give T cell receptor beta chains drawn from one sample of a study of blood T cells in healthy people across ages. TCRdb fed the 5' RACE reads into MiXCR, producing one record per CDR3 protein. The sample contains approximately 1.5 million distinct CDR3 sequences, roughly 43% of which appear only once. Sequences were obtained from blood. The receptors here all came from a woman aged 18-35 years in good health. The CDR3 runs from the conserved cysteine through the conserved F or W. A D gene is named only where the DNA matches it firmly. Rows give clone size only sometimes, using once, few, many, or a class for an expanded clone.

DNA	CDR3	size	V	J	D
TGTGCCAGCAGGGACCGTAATGAAAAACTGTTTTTT	CASRDRNEKLFF	NA	TRBV21-1	TRBJ1-4	NA
TGTGCCAGCTCCCGAGGGGACAACACAGATACGCAGTATTTT	CASSRGDNTDTQYF	few	TRBV7-2	TRBJ2-3	NA
TGCGCCAGCAGCCAAGATAGGACAGGGGGCAACTACGAGCAGTACTTC	CASSQDRTGGNYEQYF	NA	TRBV4-3	TRBJ2-7	TRBD1
TGTGCCAGCAGTCTTGGTCCAGGAGAGAACACTGAAGCTTTCTTT	CASSLGPGENTEAFF	few	TRBV27	TRBJ1-1	NA
TGTGCCAGCAGCCCCAGGAGGGGGAACAATCAGCCCCAGCATTTT	CASSPRRGNNQPQHF	NA	TRBV27	TRBJ1-5	NA
TGTGCCAGCAGCTTATCACCCGGGACAGGGGGCAATCAGCCCCAGCATTTT	CASSLSPGTGGNQPQHF	NA	TRBV7-9	TRBJ1-5	TRBD1
TGTGCCAGCAGCCTCTCCGGGACAGGGGCGGTGAAGTACTTC	CASSLSGTGAVKYF	NA	TRBV5-6	TRBJ2-5	TRBD1
TGCACCAGCAGCCAAGATCTCAGGGCGCCCGGCTACACCTTC	CTSSQDLRAPGYTF	NA	TRBV4-1	TRBJ1-2	NA
TGTGCCAGCAGTTTAGGGACAGCGTCCGGGAACTATGGCTACACCTTC	CASSLGTASGNYGYTF	NA	TRBV12-3/TRBV12-4	TRBJ1-2	NA
TGTGCCAGCAGTTGGGACCCCTCCGGGGCCAACGTCCTGACTTTC	CASSWDPSGANVLTF	NA	TRBV6-5	TRBJ2-6	NA
TGTGCCAGCAGTGAAGCTCTACCACCGACTAGTACTAATGAAAAACTGTTTTTT	CASSEALPPTSTNEKLFF	once	TRBV2	TRBJ1-4	NA
TGTGCCAGCAGTTACTCTAGACTAGCGGGGGTCTACAATGAGCAGTTCTTC	CASSYSRLAGVYNEQFF	NA	TRBV6-2/TRBV6-3	TRBJ2-1	TRBD2
TGTGCTAGCAGCCTTAACCCTGGAAACACCATATATTTT	CASSLNPGNTIYF	few	TRBV7-7	TRBJ1-3	NA
TGCAGCGTTGGGTTGAACTACAGGGGGCTGCACTATGGCTACACCTTC	CSVGLNYRGLHYGYTF	few	TRBV29-1	TRBJ1-2	TRBD1
TGCAGTGCTAGAGTAGCGGCTAGCGGGTTTGCCGAGCAGTACTTC	CSARVAASGFAEQYF	NA	TRBV20-1	TRBJ2-7	TRBD2
TGTGCCAGCAGGAGGACAGGGGGTGGAGCTAACTATGGCTACACCTTC	CASRRTGGGANYGYTF	NA	TRBV27	TRBJ1-2	TRBD1
TGTGCCAGCAAGAGAGGGGGTTTGACGTACGAGCAGTACTTC	CASKRGGLTYEQYF	few	TRBV12-3/TRBV12-4	TRBJ2-7	NA
TGTGCCAGCAGTTTACACACTAGCAATCAGCCCCAGCATTTT	CASSLHTSNQPQHF	NA	TRBV27	TRBJ1-5	NA
TGTGCCAGCAGCGCTATGGTGGGGAACACTGAAGCTTTCTTT	CASSAMVGNTEAFF	few	TRBV7-2	TRBJ1-1	NA
TGCGCCAGCAGCCAAACCCCGGGACAGGGTTGGGATACGCAGTATTTT	CASSQTPGQGWDTQYF	NA	TRBV4-3	TRBJ2-3	TRBD1
TGTGCCATCAGTGAATTCAATGAGCAGTTCTTC	CAISEFNEQFF	few	TRBV10-3	TRBJ2-1	NA
TGTGCCACCAACTCTGGGGGGTCCTACAATGAGCAGTTCTTC	CATNSGGSYNEQFF	few	TRBV15	TRBJ2-1	NA
TGTGCCAGCAGCTTAGCGTTATTTGGGGGTAACGAGCAGTACTTC	CASSLALFGGNEQYF	few	TRBV7-2	TRBJ2-7	NA
TGTGCCAGCAGGGGGAGTTTCTCCTACAATGAGCAGTTCTTC	CASRGSFSYNEQFF	few	TRBV27	TRBJ2-1	NA
TGTGCCAGCAGCCCTGTGGCACAGGGTAGACACACCTTC	CASSPVAQGRHTF	NA	TRBV7-2	TRBJ1-2	NA
TGTGCCAGCAGCCCCATAGGACTCCTCAGGCCGGAGCCCCAGCATTTT	CASSPIGLLRPEPQHF	NA	TRBV7-2	TRBJ1-5	NA
TGTGCCAGCAGCTTGGGAGCGGGGCTGTACCAAGAGACCCAGTACTTC	CASSLGAGLYQETQYF	NA	TRBV5-6	TRBJ2-5	TRBD2
TGTGCCAGCAGTTTTACAGGGGGCACAGATACGCAGTATTTT	CASSFTGGTDTQYF	many	TRBV12-3/TRBV12-4	TRBJ2-3	TRBD1
TGTGCCAGCAGCCAAGTGGCAGGGGCAGGCGATACGCAGTATTTT	CASSQVAGAGDTQYF	NA	TRBV3-1	TRBJ2-3	NA
TGTGCCAGCAGCTTAGTGGAGACCGGGGAGCTGTTTTTT	CASSLVETGELFF	NA	TRBV11-2	TRBJ2-2	NA
TGCAGCGTTGACGAGGGACTAGCGAGTACGCAGTATTTT	CSVDEGLASTQYF	many	TRBV29-1	TRBJ2-3	TRBD2
TGTGCCAGCAGTTGGACAGACAATCAGCCCCAGCATTTT	CASSWTDNQPQHF	NA	TRBV27	TRBJ1-5	NA
TGTGCCAGCAGCTTACGGCGGGTGCTAGCGGGGGGTATCGCGAATGAGCAGTTCTTC	CASSLRRVLAGGIANEQFF	NA	TRBV7-8	TRBJ2-1	TRBD2
TGTGCCAGCAGTTACTGGCGGGGGGTACAAGAGACCCGGTACTTC	CASSYWRGVQETRYF	NA	TRBV12-3/TRBV12-4	TRBJ2-5	TRBD2
TGTGCCAGCACCGTATGGGGGGAGGGCTACACCTTC	CASTVWGEGYTF	NA	TRBV28	TRBJ1-2	NA